The T cell receptor beta chain under discussion was sequenced for a study of cytomegalovirus exposure and HLA in healthy donors. Study background: Roughly 85 million unique TCRs from HLA-typed donors were held in an early release of data.

Primers: 60 Vbeta forward and 13 Jbeta reverse. Libraries were prepared by immunoSEQ multiplex PCR; TCRdb keeps only in-frame clonotypes and omits some of them. The repertoire holds roughly 120,000 clones, with roughly four fifths as singletons. This CDR3 has 12 residues. V lost 5 bases and J 5 bases, leaving 9 bases between the germline ends. Germline-derived CDR1 and CDR2 are SEHNR and FQNEAQ (reference sequence). The specimen sequenced was PBMCs. The chain combines TRBV7-9 with TRBJ1-1; D is undetermined. The TCR sequence derives from a woman aged 40 to 50 in good health and CMV-seropositive. The CDR3 DNA follows: TGTGCCAGCAGCGCAGCGGAGACTGAAGCTTTCTTT. This codes for CASSAAETEAFF.